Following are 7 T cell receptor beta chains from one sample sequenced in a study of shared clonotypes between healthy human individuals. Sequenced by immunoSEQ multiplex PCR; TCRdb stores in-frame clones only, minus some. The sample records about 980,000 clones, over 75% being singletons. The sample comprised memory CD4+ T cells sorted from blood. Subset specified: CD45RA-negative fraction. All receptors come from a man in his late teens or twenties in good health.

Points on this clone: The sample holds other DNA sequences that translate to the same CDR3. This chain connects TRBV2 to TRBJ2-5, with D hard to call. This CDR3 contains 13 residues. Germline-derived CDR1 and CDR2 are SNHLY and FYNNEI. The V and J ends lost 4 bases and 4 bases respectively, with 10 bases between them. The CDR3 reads CASSVRGGETQYF. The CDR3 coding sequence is TGTGCCAGCAGTGTGAGAGGTGGAGAGACCCAGTACTTC.

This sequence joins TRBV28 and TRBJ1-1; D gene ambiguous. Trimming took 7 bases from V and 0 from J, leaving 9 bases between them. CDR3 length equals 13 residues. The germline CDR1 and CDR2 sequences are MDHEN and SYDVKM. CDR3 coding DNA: TGTGCCAGCAACCCCAACTTGAACACTGAAGCTTTCTTT. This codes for CASNPNLNTEAFF. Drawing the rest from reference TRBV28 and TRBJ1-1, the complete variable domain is DVKVTQSSRYLVKRTGEKVFLECVQDMDHENMFWYRQDPGLGLRLIYFSYDVKMKEKGDIPEGYSVSREKKERFSLILESASTNQTSMYLCASNPNLNTEAFFGQGTRLTVV.

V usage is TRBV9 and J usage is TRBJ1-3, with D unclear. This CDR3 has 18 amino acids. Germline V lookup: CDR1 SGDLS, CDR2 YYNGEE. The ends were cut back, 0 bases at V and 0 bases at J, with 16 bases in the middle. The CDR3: CASSVDPAGRNSGNTIYF. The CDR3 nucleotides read TGTGCCAGCAGCGTAGACCCGGCGGGCCGAAACTCTGGAAACACCATATATTTT.

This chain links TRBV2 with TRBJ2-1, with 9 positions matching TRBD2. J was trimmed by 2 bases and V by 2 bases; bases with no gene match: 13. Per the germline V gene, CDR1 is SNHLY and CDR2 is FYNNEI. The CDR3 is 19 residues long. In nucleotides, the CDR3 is TGTGCCAGCAGTGAAACGCGGGGGGGACCAAGAACGACCTACAATGAGCAGTTCTTC. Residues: CASSETRGGPRTTYNEQFF. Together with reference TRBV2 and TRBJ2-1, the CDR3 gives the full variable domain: EPEVTQTPSHQVTQMGQEVILRCVPISNHLYFYWYRQILGQKVEFLVSFYNNEISEKSEIFDDQFSVERPDGSNFTLKIRSTKLEDSAMYFCASSETRGGPRTTYNEQFFGPGTRLTVL.

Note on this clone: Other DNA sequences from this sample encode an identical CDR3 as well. In DNA, the CDR3 is TGTGCCAGCTCACCACCGGGCGGGGCGAACACCGGGGAGCTGTTTTTT. This sequence encodes CASSPPGGANTGELFF. V usage is TRBV18 and J usage is TRBJ2-2; D possibly corresponds to TRBD2 (6 bases). V lost 0 bases to trimming and J lost 0 bases, with 8 bases between them. Looked up from germline, CDR1 is KGHSH and CDR2 is LQKENI. The CDR3 contains 16 residues.

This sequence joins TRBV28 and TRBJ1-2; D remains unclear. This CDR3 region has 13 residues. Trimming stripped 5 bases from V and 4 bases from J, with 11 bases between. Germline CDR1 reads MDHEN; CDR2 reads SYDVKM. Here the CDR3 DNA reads TGTGCCAGCAGTCCACCGTCGGTCTATGGCTACACCTTC. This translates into CASSPPSVYGYTF.

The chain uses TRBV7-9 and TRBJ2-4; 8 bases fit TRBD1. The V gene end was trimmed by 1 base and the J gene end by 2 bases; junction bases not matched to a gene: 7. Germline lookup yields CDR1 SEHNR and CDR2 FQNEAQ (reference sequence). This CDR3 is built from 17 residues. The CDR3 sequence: CASSLGGQGASKNIQYF. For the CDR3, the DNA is TGTGCCAGCAGCTTAGGAGGGCAGGGGGCGTCCAAAAACATTCAGTACTTC. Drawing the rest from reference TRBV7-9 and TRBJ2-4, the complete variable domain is DTGVSQNPRHKITKRGQNVTFRCDPISEHNRLYWYRQTLGQGPEFLTYFQNEAQLEKSRLLSDRFSAERPKGSFSTLEIQRTEQGDSAMYLCASSLGGQGASKNIQYFGAGTRLSVL.